This T cell receptor (beta chain) came from a study of T cells in tuberculosis. Turning to the study itself: This South African cohort compared adolescents with or without latent tuberculosis against adults with active tuberculosis.

On average about 100,000 T cells per donor were immunosequenced. The CDR3 is 16 residues long. V lost 7 bases and J lost 3; bases outside the gene matches: 15. CDR1 is SNHLY, CDR2 FYNNEI, per germline. Profiling relied on immunoSEQ multiplex PCR, and the TCRdb table lists in-frame clones only, not all of them. The data show fewer than 40,000 clones, 95% to 97% seen once. This chain uses TRBV2 with TRBJ2-7; 7 positions agree with TRBD1. What was sequenced was PBMCs. The source is a donor aged 5 to 30 with latent tuberculosis or without tuberculosis infection. The CDR3 sequence: CASTTRTGPMYYEQYF. The CDR3 DNA reads TGTGCCAGCACCACCAGGACAGGACCGATGTACTACGAGCAGTACTTC.